The 11 T cell receptor beta chains below come from one sample, sequenced in a study of blood T cell repertoires in COVID-19. TCRdb keeps only in-frame clones here, not all; method: immunoSEQ multiplex PCR. Of around 100,000 clones detected, roughly 84% appear once; the ten largest clones hold approximately 7%. Sequenced input: peripheral blood. These receptors were collected from a young man in a cohort sampled during active COVID-19.

V usage is TRBV29-1 and J usage is TRBJ2-5; 9 bases map to TRBD2. Germline CDR1 is SQVTM and CDR2 is ANQGSEA. The ends lost 4 bases at V and 3 bases at J; junction bases unmatched: 6. The CDR3 is 14 residues long. CDR3 coding DNA: TGCAGCGTTGGGCCTAGCGGGGCTAAAGAGACCCAGTACTTC. It translates to CSVGPSGAKETQYF.

Only a few counts were recorded for this clone. The chain has TRBV19 and TRBJ1-5, with TRBD1 matching over 7 bases. V lost 3 bases and J lost 0; bases outside the gene matches: 11. This CDR3 has 18 amino acids. The germline V gene has CDR1 LNHDA and CDR2 SQIVND (reference sequence). CDR3 nucleotide sequence: TGTGCCAGTAGTATTCGGACAGGTCTTTCGTATAGCAATCAGCCCCAGCATTTT. Amino acid sequence: CASSIRTGLSYSNQPQHF.

The chain recombines TRBV7-9 with TRBJ1-3; a weak D match, TRBD1 (6 bases). Germline V gives CDR1 SEHNR, CDR2 FQNEAQ (reference sequence). V was shortened by 3 bases and J by 3 bases, with 15 bases between the two germline ends. The CDR3 spans 16 residues. CDR3 nucleotide sequence: TGTGCCAGCAGCTTCCTACAGGGAAACCATGGAAACACCATATATTTT. The encoded protein is CASSFLQGNHGNTIYF.

The V gene is TRBV10-3, the J gene TRBJ2-7; D may be TRBD1 (6 bases). The CDR3 has 15 residues. V was trimmed by 0 bases and J by 2 bases, leaving 11 bases between them. CDR1 and CDR2 (germline): ENHRY, SYGVKD. CDR3 sequence (DNA): TGTGCCATCAGTGAGTCTACAGGGAGACCCTACGAGCAGTACTTC. Amino acid sequence: CAISESTGRPYEQYF.

V is TRBV19 and J is TRBJ2-3, with D possibly TRBD1 on 6 matching bases. The CDR3 covers 15 residues. CDR1 and CDR2 from the germline V gene are LNHDA and SQIVND (reference sequence). V was cut by 1 base and J by 4 bases, with 12 bases left in between. CDR3 sequence reads: CASSIGQGKADTQYF. CDR3 nucleotide sequence: TGTGCCAGTAGTATAGGGCAGGGGAAAGCAGATACGCAGTATTTT.

The gene calls are TRBV7-2 and TRBJ1-3; D is ambiguous. Germline-derived CDR1 and CDR2 are SGHTA and FQGNSA. Trimming removed 5 bases from V and 8 bases from J, with 16 bases in between. This CDR3 is 14 amino acids long. The CDR3: CASSISGQDYTIYF. The CDR3, as DNA: TGTGCCAGCAGCATTAGCGGCCAGGACTACACCATATATTTT.

This chain connects TRBV7-2 to TRBJ2-1; TRBD2 is a possible D gene (7 bases). V was cut by 2 bases and J by 7 bases, with 15 bases left in between. The CDR3 runs to 15 residues. Germline-derived CDR1 and CDR2 are SGHTA and FQGNSA. CDR3 residues: CASSLRYGGRNEQFF. CDR3 bases: TGTGCCAGCAGCTTAAGGTACGGGGGGCGGAATGAGCAGTTCTTC.

This clone was picked up a small number of times. The chain couples TRBV7-9 to TRBJ1-3; D not resolved. This CDR3 contains 10 residues. Germline V gives CDR1 SEHNR, CDR2 FQNEAQ (reference sequence). Between the trimmed V and J ends, which lost 5 bases and 8 bases, there was a span of 4 bases. The CDR3 region is CASSRDTIYF. The DNA for the CDR3 is TGTGCCAGCAGCCGGGACACCATATATTTT.

This clone was detected a few times. The DNA of the CDR3 is TGTGCCAGCAGCTTACGACAGGTTAACTATGGCTACACCTTC. Encoded protein: CASSLRQVNYGYTF. The genes are TRBV7-2 and TRBJ1-2; D is perhaps TRBD1 (6 bases). V lost 2 bases, J lost 1 base, and 8 bases lay in between. Germline-derived CDR1 and CDR2 are SGHTA and FQGNSA. CDR3 size: 14 residues. Using reference TRBV7-2 and TRBJ1-2 for the parts outside the CDR3, the full variable domain is GAGVSQSPSNKVTEKGKDVELRCDPISGHTALYWYRQSLGQGLEFLIYFQGNSAPDKSGLPSDRFSAERTGGSVSTLTIQRTQQEDSAVYLCASSLRQVNYGYTFGSGTRLTVV.

V gene TRBV5-5 combines with J gene TRBJ1-1; 8 bases align to TRBD1. Per germline, CDR1 SGHKS and CDR2 YYEKEE (reference sequence). Trimming cost V 4 bases and J 1 base; bases outside gene matches: 9. The CDR3 runs to 16 residues. Written as DNA, the CDR3 is TGTGCCAGCAGCAGGTGGACAGGGAACAAGAACACTGAAGCTTTCTTT. It is translated as CASSRWTGNKNTEAFF.

The chain recombines TRBV3-1 (or the pseudogene TRBV3-2) with TRBJ1-2; a possible D gene is TRBD1 (6 bases). This CDR3 is built from 13 residues. The V gene's germline CDR1 is LGHDT and CDR2 YNNKEL (reference sequence). V was shortened by 3 bases and J by 9 bases, with 14 bases between the two germline ends. In DNA, the CDR3 is TGTGCCAGCAGCCACCCGGCGGGGGGCAGCTACACCTTC. It translates to CASSHPAGGSYTF.